Listed below are T cell receptor beta chains from one sample, sequenced in a study of blood T cell repertoires in COVID-19. Repertoires were generated with immunoSEQ multiplex PCR, while TCRdb's copy carries only in-frame clones and drops some. The sample contains fewer than 450,000 clones, about nine tenths of which appear only once. Sequencing was performed on peripheral blood. The receptors here all came from a woman in her seventies with COVID-19, enrolled during active disease. CDR3s include the opening cysteine and the closing phenylalanine or tryptophan. Each record gives: D gene, J gene, V gene, clone size, CDR3 DNA, CDR3 protein. A D gene is named only where the DNA matches it firmly. Clone size is given for some rows only: seen once, a few or many times, or a class if the clone is expanded.

.,TRBJ1-5,TRBV14,.,TGTGCCAGCAGCCAATCGACAGGTTCAGGTCAGCCCCAGCATTTT,CASSQSTGSGQPQHF
TRBD1,TRBJ2-1,TRBV9,once,TGTGCCAGCAGCGTTGTCGACAGGGGAGGGCAGTTCTTC,CASSVVDRGGQFF
.,TRBJ2-5,TRBV12-3/TRBV12-4,.,TGTGCCAGCAGTCCCTATGGGGGGGAGACCCAGTACTTC,CASSPYGGETQYF
TRBD1,TRBJ2-1,TRBV14,.,TGTGCCAGCAAACCGACAGGGGTCTACAATGAGCAGTTCTTC,CASKPTGVYNEQFF
TRBD1,TRBJ2-1,TRBV5-1,.,TGCGCCAGCAGCTTAGCCCCCGCAGGGACAGGGGGACATGAGCAGTTCTTC,CASSLAPAGTGGHEQFF
.,TRBJ1-4,TRBV7-8,.,TGTGCCAGCAGCTTATCCAGGGTCAAGGTGAATGAAAAACTGTTTTTT,CASSLSRVKVNEKLFF
TRBD2,TRBJ2-1,TRBV10-3,.,TGTGCCATCAGGCGGGGGTCCTCCTACAATGAGCAGTTCTTC,CAIRRGSSYNEQFF
TRBD2,TRBJ2-5,TRBV5-1,.,TGCGCCAGCAGCTTGGGCCAGCGGGGGGTACAAGAGACCCAGTACTTC,CASSLGQRGVQETQYF
.,TRBJ1-3,TRBV3-1/TRBV3-2,.,TGTGCCAGCACCCTTAGTGGCTCTGGAAACACCATATATTTT,CASTLSGSGNTIYF
TRBD2,TRBJ2-3,TRBV5-8,.,TGTGCCAGCAGCTTCAGCGGGGTGGGCACAGATACGCAGTATTTT,CASSFSGVGTDTQYF
.,TRBJ1-1,TRBV19,.,TGTGCCAGTAGAGAAGGGGCCGAGAACACTGAAGCTTTCTTT,CASREGAENTEAFF
TRBD1,TRBJ1-2,TRBV30,.,TGTGCGAAGGAACCGGGACAGGGAGTTGGCTACACCTTC,CAKEPGQGVGYTF
TRBD1,TRBJ1-2,TRBV6-5,.,TGTGCCAGCACTCGAGAAGCAGGGGGCGACTATGGCTACACCTTC,CASTREAGGDYGYTF
.,TRBJ1-4,TRBV19,few,TGTGCCAGTCGAACCCTAAGGACAGATAATGAAAAACTGTTTTTT,CASRTLRTDNEKLFF
TRBD1,TRBJ1-6,TRBV12-5,.,TGTGCTAGTGGCCTACAGGGGATGGGTTCACCCCTCCACTTT,CASGLQGMGSPLHF
TRBD1,TRBJ1-2,TRBV19,.,TGTGCCACCCGATGGACAGGGGTCGATGGCTACACCTTC,CATRWTGVDGYTF
.,TRBJ2-7,TRBV6-5,.,TGTGCCAGCAACAGGGAGATGAGCTCCTACGAGCAGTACTTC,CASNREMSSYEQYF
.,TRBJ2-1,TRBV10-3,.,TGTGCCATCACCACACTAAACAATGAGCAGTTCTTC,CAITTLNNEQFF
.,TRBJ2-5,TRBV7-2,.,TGTGCCAGCAGCTCCCCATGGGCGGGGCTGTACCAAGAGACCCAGTACTTC,CASSSPWAGLYQETQYF
TRBD1,TRBJ1-1,TRBV7-9,.,TGTGCCAGCAGCCCCGGGACAGGGGTCCCTGAAGCTTTCTTT,CASSPGTGVPEAFF